The 3 T cell receptor beta chains listed next were all sequenced from one sample in a study of blood T cell repertoires in COVID-19. Libraries were prepared by immunoSEQ multiplex PCR; TCRdb keeps only in-frame clonotypes and omits some of them. Here the sample spans about 250,000 clones, 83% being singletons. Input material: peripheral blood. The receptor set was obtained from a human donor in a cohort sampled during active COVID-19.

The chain joins TRBV20-1 to TRBJ2-7; 8 nucleotides match TRBD2. Looked up from germline, CDR1 is DFQATT and CDR2 is SNEGSKA (reference sequence). The length of the CDR3 is 13 residues. V gave up 3 bases and J gave up 7 bases; unmatched junction bases: 8. The CDR3 protein is CSASVAGPGEQYF. CDR3 sequence (DNA): TGCAGTGCTAGTGTAGCGGGGCCGGGGGAGCAGTACTTC.

The chain's CDR3 is CASSVAEMAGGNTIYF. As DNA, the CDR3 is TGTGCCAGCAGCGTAGCTGAGATGGCAGGTGGAAACACCATATATTTT. V gene TRBV9 combines with J gene TRBJ1-3; D call uncertain. This CDR3 is built from 16 residues. V was pared by 0 bases and J by 3 bases, with 13 bases between. The germline V gene has CDR1 SGDLS and CDR2 YYNGEE.

This clone was picked up one time. This sequence joins TRBV30 and TRBJ1-3; D not certain. V lost 1 base and J lost 1, with 5 bases in between. CDR3 size: 13 residues. Germline lookup yields CDR1 GTSNPN and CDR2 SVGIG (reference sequence). CDR3 protein: CAWSGLSGNTIYF. The CDR3 region has the DNA TGTGCCTGGAGTGGTCTATCTGGAAACACCATATATTTT.